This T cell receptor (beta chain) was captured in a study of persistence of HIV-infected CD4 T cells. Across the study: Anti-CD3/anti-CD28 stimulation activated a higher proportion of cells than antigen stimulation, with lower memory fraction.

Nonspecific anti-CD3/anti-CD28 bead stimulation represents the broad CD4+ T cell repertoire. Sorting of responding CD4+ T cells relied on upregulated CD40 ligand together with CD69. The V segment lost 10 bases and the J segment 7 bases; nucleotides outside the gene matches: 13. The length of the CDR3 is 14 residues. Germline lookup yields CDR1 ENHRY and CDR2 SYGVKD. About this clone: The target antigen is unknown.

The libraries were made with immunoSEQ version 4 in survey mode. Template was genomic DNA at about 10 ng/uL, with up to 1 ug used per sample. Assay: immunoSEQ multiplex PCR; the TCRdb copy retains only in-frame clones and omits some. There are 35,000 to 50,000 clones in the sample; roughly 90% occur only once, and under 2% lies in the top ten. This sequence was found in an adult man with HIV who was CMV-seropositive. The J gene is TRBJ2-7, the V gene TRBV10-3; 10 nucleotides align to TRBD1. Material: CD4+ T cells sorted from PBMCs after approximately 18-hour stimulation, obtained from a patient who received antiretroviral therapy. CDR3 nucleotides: TGTGCCAGCGCGGGTCGACAGGGGGCTGGGGAGCAGTACTTC. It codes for CASAGRQGAGEQYF.